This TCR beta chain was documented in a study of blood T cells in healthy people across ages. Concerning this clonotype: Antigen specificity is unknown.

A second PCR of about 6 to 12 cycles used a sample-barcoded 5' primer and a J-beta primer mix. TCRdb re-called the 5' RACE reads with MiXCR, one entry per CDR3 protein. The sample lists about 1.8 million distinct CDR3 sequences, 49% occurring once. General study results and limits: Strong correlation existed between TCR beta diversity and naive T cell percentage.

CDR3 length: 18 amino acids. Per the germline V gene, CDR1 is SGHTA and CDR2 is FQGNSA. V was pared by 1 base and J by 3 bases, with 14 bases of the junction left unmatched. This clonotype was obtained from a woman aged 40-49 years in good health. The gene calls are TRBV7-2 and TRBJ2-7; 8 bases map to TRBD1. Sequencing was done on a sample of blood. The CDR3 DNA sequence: TGTGCCAGCAGCTTAGTGGGGACAAGGACAGGGTCGGTCTACGAGCAGTACTTC. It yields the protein CASSLVGTRTGSVYEQYF.